This T cell receptor beta chain derives from a study of blood T cell repertoires in COVID-19. Germline V gene data show CDR1 as SGHRS and CDR2 as YFSETQ. Trimming at V came to 1 base and at J to 6 bases, leaving 7 bases not matched to a gene. The CDR3 consists of 15 residues. The assay was immunoSEQ multiplex PCR, and TCRdb's table has in-frame clones only and misses some. The sample contains 35,000 to 45,000 clones, over 75% of which appear only once. Sequences were obtained from peripheral blood. The chain carries TRBV5-1 and TRBJ2-3, with TRBD2 matching over 8 bases. This clonotype was sampled from a human donor in a cohort sampled during active COVID-19. The CDR3 here is CASSLMDGGVDTQYF. The DNA of the CDR3 is TGCGCCAGCAGCTTGATGGACGGGGGGGTTGATACGCAGTATTTT.